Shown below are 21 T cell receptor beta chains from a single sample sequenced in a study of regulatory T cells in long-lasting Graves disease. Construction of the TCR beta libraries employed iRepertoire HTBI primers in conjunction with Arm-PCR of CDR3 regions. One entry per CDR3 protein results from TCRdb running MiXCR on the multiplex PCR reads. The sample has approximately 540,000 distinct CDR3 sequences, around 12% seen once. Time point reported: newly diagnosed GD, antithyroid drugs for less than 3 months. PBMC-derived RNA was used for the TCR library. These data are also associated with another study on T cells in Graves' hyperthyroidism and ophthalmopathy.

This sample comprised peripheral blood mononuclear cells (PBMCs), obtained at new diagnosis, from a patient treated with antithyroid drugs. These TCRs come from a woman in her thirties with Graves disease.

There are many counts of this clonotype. The CDR3: CASSFPGTSVYYEQYF. Here the CDR3 DNA reads TGTGCCAGCAGCTTCCCCGGGACTAGCGTTTACTACGAGCAGTACTTC. The chain couples TRBV11-2 to TRBJ2-7, with 10 bases fitting TRBD2. The CDR3 contains 16 residues. The V gene end was trimmed by 3 bases and the J gene end by 3 bases; junction bases not matched to a gene: 8. Per germline, CDR1 SGHAT and CDR2 FQNNGV. Full variable domain (rest looked up from reference TRBV11-2 and TRBJ2-7): EAGVAQSPRYKIIEKRQSVAFWCNPISGHATLYWYQQILGQGPKLLIQFQNNGVVDDSQLPKDRFSAERLKGVDSTLKIQPAKLEDSAVYLCASSFPGTSVYYEQYFGPGTRLTVT.

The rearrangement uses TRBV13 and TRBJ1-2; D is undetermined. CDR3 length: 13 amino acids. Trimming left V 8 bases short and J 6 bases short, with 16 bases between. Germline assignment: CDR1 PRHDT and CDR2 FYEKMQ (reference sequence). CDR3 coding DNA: TGTGCCAGCGTTTCGGGGAGATTGGATGGCTACACCTTC. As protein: CASVSGRLDGYTF.

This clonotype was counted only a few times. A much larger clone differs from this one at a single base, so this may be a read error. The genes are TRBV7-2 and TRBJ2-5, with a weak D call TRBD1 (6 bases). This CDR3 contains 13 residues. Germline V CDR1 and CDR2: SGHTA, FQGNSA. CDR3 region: CANSFHRVETQYF. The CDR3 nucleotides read TGTGCCAACAGCTTCCACAGGGTGGAGACCCAGTACTTC.

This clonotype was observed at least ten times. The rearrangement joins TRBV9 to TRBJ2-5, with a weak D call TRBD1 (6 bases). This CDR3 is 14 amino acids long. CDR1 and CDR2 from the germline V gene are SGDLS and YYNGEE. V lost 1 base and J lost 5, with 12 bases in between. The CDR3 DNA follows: TGTGCCAGCAGCGTAAAGGGGGTTGGGGAGACCCAGTACTTC. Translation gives CASSVKGVGETQYF.

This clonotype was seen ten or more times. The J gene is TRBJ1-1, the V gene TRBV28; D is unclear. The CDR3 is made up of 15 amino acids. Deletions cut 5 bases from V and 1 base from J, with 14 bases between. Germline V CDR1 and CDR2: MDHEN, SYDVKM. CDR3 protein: CASSPRQITNTEAFF. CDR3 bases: TGTGCCAGCAGTCCTAGGCAGATAACGAACACTGAAGCTTTCTTT. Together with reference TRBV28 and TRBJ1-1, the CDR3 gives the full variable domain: DVKVTQSSRYLVKRTGEKVFLECVQDMDHENMFWYRQDPGLGLRLIYFSYDVKMKEKGDIPEGYSVSREKKERFSLILESASTNQTSMYLCASSPRQITNTEAFFGQGTRLTVV.

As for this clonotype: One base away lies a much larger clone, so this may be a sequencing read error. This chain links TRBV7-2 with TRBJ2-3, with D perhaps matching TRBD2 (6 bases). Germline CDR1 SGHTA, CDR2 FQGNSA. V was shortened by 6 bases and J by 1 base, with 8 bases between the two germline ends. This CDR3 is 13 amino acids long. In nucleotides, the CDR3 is TGTGCCAGCAGTTGGGAGGGCACAGATACGCAGTATTTT. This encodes CASSWEGTDTQYF.

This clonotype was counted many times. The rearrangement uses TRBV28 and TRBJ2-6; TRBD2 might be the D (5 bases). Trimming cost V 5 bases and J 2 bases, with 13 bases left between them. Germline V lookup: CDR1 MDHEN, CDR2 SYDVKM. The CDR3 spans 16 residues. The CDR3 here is CASSPPVRAGANVLTF. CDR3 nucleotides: TGTGCCAGCAGTCCCCCGGTGAGGGCTGGGGCCAACGTCCTGACTTTC. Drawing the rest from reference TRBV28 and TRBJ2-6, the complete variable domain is DVKVTQSSRYLVKRTGEKVFLECVQDMDHENMFWYRQDPGLGLRLIYFSYDVKMKEKGDIPEGYSVSREKKERFSLILESASTNQTSMYLCASSPPVRAGANVLTFGAGSRLTVL.

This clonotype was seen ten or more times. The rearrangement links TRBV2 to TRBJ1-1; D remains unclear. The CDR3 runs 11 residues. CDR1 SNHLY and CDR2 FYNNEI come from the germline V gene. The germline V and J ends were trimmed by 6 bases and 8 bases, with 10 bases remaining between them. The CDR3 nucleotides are TGTGCCAGCAGAACCCCCCCGGAAGCTTTCTTT. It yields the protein CASRTPPEAFF.

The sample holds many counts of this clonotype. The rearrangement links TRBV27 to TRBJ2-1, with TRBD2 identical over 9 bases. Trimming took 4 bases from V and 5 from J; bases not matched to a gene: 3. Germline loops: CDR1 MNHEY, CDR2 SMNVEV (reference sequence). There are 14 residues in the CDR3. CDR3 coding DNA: TGTGCCAGCAGTTGGGCTAGCGGGAACAATGAGCAGTTCTTC. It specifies CASSWASGNNEQFF.

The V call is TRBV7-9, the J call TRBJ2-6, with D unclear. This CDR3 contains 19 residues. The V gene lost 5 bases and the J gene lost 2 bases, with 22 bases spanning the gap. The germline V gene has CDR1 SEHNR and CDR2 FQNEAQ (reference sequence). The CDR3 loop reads CASSPRQYPDTTGANVLTF. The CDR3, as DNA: TGTGCCAGCAGCCCTCGCCAGTACCCAGACACAACTGGGGCCAACGTCCTGACTTTC.

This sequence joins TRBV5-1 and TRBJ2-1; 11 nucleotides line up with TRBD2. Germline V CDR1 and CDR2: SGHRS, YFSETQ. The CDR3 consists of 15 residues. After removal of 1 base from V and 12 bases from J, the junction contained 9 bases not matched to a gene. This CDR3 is CASSLLTSGTGGQFF. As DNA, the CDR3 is TGCGCCAGCAGCTTGCTGACTAGCGGGACTGGTGGGCAGTTCTTC. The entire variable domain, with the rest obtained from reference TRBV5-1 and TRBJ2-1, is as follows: KAGVTQTPRYLIKTRGQQVTLSCSPISGHRSVSWYQQTPGQGLQFLFEYFSETQRNKGNFPGRFSGRQFSNSRSEMNVSTLELGDSALYLCASSLLTSGTGGQFFGPGTRLTVL.

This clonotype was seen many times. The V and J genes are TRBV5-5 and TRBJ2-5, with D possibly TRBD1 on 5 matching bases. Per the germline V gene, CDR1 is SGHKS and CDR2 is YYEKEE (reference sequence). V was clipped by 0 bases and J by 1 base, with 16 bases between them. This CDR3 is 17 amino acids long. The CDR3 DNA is TGTGCCAGCAGCTTGGTCAGGGCAGCGACCTCCCAAGAGACCCAGTACTTC. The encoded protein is CASSLVRAATSQETQYF.

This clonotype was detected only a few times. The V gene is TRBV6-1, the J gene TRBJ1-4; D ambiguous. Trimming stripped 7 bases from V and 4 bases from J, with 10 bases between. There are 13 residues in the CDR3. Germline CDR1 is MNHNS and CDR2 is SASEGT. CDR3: CASIRTHNEKLFF. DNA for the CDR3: TGTGCCAGCATTCGCACCCATAATGAAAAACTGTTTTTT.

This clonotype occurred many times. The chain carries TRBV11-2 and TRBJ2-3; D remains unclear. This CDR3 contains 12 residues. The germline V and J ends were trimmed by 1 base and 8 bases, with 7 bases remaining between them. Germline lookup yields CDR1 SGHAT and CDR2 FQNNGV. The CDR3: CASSLGTTTQYF. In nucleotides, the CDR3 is TGTGCCAGCAGCTTAGGTACTACTACGCAGTATTTT. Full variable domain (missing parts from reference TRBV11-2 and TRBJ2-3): EAGVAQSPRYKIIEKRQSVAFWCNPISGHATLYWYQQILGQGPKLLIQFQNNGVVDDSQLPKDRFSAERLKGVDSTLKIQPAKLEDSAVYLCASSLGTTTQYFGPGTRLTVL.

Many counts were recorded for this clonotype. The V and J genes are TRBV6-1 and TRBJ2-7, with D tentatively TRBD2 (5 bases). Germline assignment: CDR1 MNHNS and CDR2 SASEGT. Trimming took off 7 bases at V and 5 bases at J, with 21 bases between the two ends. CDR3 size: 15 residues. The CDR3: CASTTRSGRVNEQYF. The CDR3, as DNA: TGTGCCAGCACAACCAGATCTGGGCGGGTCAACGAGCAGTACTTC.

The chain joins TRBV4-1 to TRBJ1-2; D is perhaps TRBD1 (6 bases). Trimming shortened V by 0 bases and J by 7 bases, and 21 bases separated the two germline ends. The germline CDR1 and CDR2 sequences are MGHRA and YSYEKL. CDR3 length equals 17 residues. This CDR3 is CASSQDPARGVRSGYTF. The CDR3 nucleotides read TGCGCCAGCAGCCAAGACCCGGCGAGGGGGGTAAGGAGTGGCTACACCTTC.

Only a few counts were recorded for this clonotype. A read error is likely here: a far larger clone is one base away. CDR3 protein: CSARDRAGVHGQFF. The CDR3 region has the DNA TGCAGTGCTAGAGATAGAGCGGGAGTACATGGGCAGTTCTTC. The chain combines TRBV20-1 with TRBJ2-3; 8 bases map to TRBD2. The J call may not be correct, given that the DNA end is closer to TRBJ2-1. Germline V gives CDR1 DFQATT, CDR2 SNEGSKA (reference sequence). The CDR3 has 14 residues.

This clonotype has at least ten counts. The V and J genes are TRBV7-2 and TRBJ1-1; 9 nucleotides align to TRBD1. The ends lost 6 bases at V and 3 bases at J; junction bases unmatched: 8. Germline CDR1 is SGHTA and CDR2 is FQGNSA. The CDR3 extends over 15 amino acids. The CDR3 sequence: CASRLTQGAHTEAFF. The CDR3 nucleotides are TGTGCCAGCAGATTAACACAGGGGGCTCACACTGAAGCTTTCTTT.

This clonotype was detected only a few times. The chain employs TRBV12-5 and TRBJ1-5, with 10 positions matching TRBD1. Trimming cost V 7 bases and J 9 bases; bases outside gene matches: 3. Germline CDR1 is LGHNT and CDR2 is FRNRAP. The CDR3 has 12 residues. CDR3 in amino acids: CASAGQGGPQHF. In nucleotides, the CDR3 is TGTGCTAGTGCCGGACAGGGGGGGCCCCAGCATTTT.

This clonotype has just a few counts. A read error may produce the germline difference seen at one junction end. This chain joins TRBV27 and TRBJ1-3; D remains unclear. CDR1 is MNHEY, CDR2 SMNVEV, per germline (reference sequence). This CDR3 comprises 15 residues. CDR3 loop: CASSRTGLSGSTIYF. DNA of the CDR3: TGTGCCAGCAGCCGCACCGGCCTCTCGGGAAGCACCATATATTTT.

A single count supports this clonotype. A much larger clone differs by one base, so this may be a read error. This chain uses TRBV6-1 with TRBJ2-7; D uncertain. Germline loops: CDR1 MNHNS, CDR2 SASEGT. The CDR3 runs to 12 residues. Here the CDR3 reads CASSPYLYEHYF. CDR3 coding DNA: TGTGCCAGCAGTCCCTATCTCTACGAGCATTACTTC.